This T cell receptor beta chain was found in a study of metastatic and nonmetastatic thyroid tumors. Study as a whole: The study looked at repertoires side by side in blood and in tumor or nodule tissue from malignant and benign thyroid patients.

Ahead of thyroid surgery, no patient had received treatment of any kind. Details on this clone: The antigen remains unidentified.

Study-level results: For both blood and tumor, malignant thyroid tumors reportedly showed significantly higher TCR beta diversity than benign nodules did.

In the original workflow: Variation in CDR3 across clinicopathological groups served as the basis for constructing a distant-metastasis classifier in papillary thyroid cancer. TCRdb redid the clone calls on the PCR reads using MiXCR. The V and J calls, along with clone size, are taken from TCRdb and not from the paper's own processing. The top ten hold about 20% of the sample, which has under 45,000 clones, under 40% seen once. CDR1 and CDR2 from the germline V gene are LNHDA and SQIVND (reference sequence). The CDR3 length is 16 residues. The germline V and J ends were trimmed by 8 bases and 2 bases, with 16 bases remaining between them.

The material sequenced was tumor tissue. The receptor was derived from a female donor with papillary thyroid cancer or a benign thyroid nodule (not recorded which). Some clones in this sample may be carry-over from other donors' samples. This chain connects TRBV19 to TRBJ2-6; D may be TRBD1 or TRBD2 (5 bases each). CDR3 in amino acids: CASDSSRGTGANVLTF. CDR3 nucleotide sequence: TGTGCCAGTGACAGTAGTCGGGGAACTGGGGCCAACGTCCTGACTTTC.